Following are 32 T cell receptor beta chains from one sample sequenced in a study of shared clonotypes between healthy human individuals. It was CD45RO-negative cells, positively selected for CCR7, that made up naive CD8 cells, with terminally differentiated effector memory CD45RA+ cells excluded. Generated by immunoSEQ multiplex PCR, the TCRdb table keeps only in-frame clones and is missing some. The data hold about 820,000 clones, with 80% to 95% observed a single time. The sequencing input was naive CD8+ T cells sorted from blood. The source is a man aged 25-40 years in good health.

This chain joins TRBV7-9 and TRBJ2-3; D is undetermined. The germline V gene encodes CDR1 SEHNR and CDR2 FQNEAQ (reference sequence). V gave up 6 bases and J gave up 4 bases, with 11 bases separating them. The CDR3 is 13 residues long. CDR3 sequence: CASSPSGPDTQYF. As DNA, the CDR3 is TGTGCCAGCAGTCCCTCCGGGCCAGATACGCAGTATTTT.

The CDR3 loop reads CASTARGTGELFF. DNA for the CDR3: TGTGCCAGCACGGCCAGAGGGACCGGGGAGCTGTTTTTT. V gene TRBV14 combines with J gene TRBJ2-2, with D possibly being TRBD2 (5 bases). Germline loops: CDR1 SGHDN, CDR2 FVKESK. Trimming took 7 bases from V and 5 from J, leaving 11 bases between them. There are 13 residues in the CDR3.

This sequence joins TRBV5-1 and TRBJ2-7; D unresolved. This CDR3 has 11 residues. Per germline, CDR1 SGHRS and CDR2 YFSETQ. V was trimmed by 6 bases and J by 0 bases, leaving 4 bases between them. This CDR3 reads CASTNSYEQYF. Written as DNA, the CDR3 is TGCGCCAGCACAAACTCCTACGAGCAGTACTTC.

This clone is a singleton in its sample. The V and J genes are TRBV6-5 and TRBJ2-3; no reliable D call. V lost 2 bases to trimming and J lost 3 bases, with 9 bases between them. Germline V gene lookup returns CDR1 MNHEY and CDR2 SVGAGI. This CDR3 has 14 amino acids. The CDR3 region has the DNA TGTGCCAGCAGTTACGGGCCCGGGACAGATACGCAGTATTTT. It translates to CASSYGPGTDTQYF.

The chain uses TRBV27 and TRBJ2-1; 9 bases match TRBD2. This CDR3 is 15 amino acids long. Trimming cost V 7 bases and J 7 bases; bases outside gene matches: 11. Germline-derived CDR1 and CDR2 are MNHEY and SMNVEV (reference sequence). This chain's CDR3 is CASKAGAGGLNEQFF. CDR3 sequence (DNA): TGTGCCAGCAAGGCGGGCGCGGGAGGGTTAAATGAGCAGTTCTTC.

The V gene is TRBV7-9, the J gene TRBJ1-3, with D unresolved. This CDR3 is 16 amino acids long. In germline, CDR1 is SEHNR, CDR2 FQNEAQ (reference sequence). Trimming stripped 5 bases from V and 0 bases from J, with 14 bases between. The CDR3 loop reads CASSPPVGDSGNTIYF. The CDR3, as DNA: TGTGCCAGCAGCCCCCCAGTCGGAGACTCTGGAAACACCATATATTTT.

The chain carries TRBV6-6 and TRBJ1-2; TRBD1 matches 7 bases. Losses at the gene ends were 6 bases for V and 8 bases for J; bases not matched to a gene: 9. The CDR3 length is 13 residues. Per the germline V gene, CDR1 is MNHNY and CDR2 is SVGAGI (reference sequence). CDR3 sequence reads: CASSLGQLMGYTF. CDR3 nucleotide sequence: TGTGCCAGCAGCCTGGGACAGCTAATGGGCTACACCTTC.

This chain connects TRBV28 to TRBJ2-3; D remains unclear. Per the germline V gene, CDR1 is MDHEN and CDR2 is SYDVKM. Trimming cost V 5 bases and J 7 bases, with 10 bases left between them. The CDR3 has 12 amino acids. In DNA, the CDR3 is TGTGCCAGCAGTCCCGGCGTTTATACGCAGTATTTT. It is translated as CASSPGVYTQYF.

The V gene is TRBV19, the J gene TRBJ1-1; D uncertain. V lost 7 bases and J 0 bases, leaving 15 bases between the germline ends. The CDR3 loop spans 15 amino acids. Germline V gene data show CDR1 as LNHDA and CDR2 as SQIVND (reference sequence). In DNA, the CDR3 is TGTGCCAGTACCCCGTCTCCCCCCCTGAACACTGAAGCTTTCTTT. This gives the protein CASTPSPPLNTEAFF.

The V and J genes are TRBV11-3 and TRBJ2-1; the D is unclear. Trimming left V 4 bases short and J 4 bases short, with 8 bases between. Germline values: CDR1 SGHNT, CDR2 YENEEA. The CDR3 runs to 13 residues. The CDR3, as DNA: TGTGCCAGCAGCTCCCGACATTACAATGAGCAGTTCTTC. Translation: CASSSRHYNEQFF.

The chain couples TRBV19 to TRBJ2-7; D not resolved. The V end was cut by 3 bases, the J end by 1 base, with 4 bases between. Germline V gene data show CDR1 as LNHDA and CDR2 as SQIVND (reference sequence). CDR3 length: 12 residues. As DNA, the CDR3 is TGTGCCAGTAGTATGACGTCCTACGAGCAGTACTTC. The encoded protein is CASSMTSYEQYF.

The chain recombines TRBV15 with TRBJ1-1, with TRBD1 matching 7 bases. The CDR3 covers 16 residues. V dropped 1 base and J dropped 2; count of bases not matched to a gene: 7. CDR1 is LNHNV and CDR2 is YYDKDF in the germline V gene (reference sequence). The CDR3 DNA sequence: TGTGCCACCAGCAGAGGAACAGGGGCCTACAACACTGAAGCTTTCTTT. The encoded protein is CATSRGTGAYNTEAFF.

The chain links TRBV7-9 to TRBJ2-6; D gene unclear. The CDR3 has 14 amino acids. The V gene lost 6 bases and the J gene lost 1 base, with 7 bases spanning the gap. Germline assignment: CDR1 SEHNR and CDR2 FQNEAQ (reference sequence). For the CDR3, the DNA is TGTGCCAGCAGAATGGGGTCTGGGGCCAACGTCCTGACTTTC. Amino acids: CASRMGSGANVLTF.

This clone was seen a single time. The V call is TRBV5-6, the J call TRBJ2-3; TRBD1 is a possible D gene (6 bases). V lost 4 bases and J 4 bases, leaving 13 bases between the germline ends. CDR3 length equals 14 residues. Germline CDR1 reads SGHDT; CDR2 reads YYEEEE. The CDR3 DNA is TGTGCCAGCAGCCGCCCGCCAGGGGCAGATACGCAGTATTTT. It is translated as CASSRPPGADTQYF. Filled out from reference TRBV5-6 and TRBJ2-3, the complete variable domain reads DAGVTQSPTHLIKTRGQQVTLRCSPKSGHDTVSWYQQALGQGPQFIFQYYEEEERQRGNFPDRFSGHQFPNYSSELNVNALLLGDSALYLCASSRPPGADTQYFGPGTRLTVL.

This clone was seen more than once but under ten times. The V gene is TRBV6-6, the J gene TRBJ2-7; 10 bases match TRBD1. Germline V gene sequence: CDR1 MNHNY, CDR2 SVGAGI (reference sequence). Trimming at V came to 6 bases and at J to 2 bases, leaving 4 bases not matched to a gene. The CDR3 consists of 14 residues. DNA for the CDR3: TGTGCCAGCAGCACGACAGGGGGCCCCTACGAGCAGTACTTC. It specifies CASSTTGGPYEQYF.

The CDR3 reads CASSISSGLGYNEQFF. CDR3 nucleotide sequence: TGTGCCAGTAGTATTTCGTCGGGCCTCGGATACAATGAGCAGTTCTTC. The chain recombines TRBV19 with TRBJ2-1; D not resolved. V dropped 3 bases and J dropped 4 bases, with 16 bases sitting between them. The CDR3 is made up of 16 amino acids. Germline V gene data show CDR1 as LNHDA and CDR2 as SQIVND (reference sequence).

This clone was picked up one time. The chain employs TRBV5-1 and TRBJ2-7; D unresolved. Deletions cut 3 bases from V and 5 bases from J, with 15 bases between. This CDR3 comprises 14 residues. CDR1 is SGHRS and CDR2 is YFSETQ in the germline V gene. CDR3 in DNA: TGCGCCAGCAGCTCCACCTCGGCCCTTGACGAGCAGTACTTC. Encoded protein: CASSSTSALDEQYF.

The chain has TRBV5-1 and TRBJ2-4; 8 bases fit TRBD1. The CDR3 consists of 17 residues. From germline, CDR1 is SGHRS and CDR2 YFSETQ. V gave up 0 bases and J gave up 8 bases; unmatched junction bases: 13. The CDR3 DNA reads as TGCGCCAGCAGCTTGGGAACGAGGGGACAGGTATGGGACATTCAGTACTTC. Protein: CASSLGTRGQVWDIQYF.

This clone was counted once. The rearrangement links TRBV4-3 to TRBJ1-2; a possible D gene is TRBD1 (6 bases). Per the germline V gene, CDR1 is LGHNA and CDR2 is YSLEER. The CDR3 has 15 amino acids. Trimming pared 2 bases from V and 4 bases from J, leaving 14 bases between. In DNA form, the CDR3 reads TGCGCCAGCAGCCAATTTCCGACAGGATCCTATGGCTACACCTTC. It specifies CASSQFPTGSYGYTF.

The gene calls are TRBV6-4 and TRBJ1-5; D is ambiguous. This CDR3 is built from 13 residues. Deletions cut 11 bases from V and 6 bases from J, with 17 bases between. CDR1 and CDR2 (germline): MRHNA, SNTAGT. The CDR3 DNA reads TGTGCCCGCCCCCAGGCCGCGAGTCAGCCCCAGCATTTT. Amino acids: CARPQAASQPQHF.

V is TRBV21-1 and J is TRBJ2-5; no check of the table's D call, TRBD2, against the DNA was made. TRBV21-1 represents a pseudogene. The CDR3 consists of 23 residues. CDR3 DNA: TGTGCCAGCAGCAAAGAGATCTTGGGACTAGCGGGAGGTCGAATTGGGCCCAAAGAGACCCAGTACTTC. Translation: CASSKEILGLAGGRIGPKETQYF.

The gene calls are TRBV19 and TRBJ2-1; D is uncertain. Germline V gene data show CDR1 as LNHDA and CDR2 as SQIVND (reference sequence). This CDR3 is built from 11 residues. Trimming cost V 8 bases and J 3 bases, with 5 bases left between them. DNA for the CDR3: TGTGCCAGTGGGAACTACAATGAGCAGTTCTTC. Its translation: CASGNYNEQFF.

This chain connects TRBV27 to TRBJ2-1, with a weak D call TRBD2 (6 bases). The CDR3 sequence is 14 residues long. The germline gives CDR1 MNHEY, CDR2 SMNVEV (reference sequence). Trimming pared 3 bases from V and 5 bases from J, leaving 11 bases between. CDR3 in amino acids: CASSLLEGHNEQFF. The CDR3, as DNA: TGTGCCAGCAGTTTGTTGGAGGGCCACAATGAGCAGTTCTTC.

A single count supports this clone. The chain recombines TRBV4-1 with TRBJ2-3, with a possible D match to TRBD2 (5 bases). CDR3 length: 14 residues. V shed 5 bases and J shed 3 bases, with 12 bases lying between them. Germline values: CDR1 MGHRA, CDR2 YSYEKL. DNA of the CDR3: TGCGCCAGCAGCAAACTAGGTCCGACAGATACGCAGTATTTT. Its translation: CASSKLGPTDTQYF.

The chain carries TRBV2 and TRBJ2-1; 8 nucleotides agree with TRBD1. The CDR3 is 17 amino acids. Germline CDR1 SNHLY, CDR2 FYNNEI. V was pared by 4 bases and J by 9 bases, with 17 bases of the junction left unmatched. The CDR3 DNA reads TGTGCCAGCAGTGTAACCCTCGGACAGGGTAGGTACGGTGAGCAGTTCTTC. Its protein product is CASSVTLGQGRYGEQFF. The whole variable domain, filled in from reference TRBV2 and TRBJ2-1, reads EPEVTQTPSHQVTQMGQEVILRCVPISNHLYFYWYRQILGQKVEFLVSFYNNEISEKSEIFDDQFSVERPDGSNFTLKIRSTKLEDSAMYFCASSVTLGQGRYGEQFFGPGTRLTVL.

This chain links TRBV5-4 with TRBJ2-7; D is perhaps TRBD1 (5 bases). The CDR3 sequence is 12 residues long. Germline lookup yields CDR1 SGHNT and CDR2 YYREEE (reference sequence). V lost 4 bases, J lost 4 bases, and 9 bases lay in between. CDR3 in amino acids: CASSEDRYEQYF. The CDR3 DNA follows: TGTGCCAGCAGCGAAGACAGATACGAGCAGTACTTC.

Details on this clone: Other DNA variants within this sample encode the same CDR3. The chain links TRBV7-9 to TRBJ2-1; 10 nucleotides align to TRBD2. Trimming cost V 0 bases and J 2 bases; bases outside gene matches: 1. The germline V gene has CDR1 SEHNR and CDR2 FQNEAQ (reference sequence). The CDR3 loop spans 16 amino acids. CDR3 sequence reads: CASSLAGLATYNEQFF. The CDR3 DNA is TGTGCCAGCAGCTTAGCGGGACTAGCGACCTACAATGAGCAGTTCTTC.

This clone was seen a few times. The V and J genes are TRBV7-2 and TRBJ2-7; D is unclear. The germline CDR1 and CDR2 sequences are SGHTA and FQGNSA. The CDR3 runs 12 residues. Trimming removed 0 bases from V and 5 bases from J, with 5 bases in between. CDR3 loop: CASSLAGHEQYF. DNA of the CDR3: TGTGCCAGCAGCTTAGCGGGCCACGAGCAGTACTTC.

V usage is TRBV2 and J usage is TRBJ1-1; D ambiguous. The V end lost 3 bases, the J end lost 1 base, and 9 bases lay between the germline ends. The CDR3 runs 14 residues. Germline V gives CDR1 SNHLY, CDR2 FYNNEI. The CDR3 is CASSDRHSNTEAFF. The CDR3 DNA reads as TGTGCCAGCAGTGACCGGCACTCGAACACTGAAGCTTTCTTT.

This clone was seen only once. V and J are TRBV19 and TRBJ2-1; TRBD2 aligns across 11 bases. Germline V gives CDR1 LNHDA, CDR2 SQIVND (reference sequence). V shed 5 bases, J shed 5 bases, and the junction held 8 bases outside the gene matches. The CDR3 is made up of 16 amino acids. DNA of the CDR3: TGTGCCAGTAGTCCTGGACTAGCGGGTTTCAACAATGAGCAGTTCTTC. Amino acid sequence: CASSPGLAGFNNEQFF. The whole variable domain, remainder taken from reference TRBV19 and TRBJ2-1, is DGGITQSPKYLFRKEGQNVTLSCEQNLNHDAMYWYRQDPGQGLRLIYYSQIVNDFQKGDIAEGYSVSREKKESFPLTVTSAQKNPTAFYLCASSPGLAGFNNEQFFGPGTRLTVL.

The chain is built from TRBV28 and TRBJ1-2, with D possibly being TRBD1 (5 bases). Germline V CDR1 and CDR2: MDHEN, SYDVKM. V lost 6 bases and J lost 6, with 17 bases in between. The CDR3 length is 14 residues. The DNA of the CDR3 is TGTGCCAGCAGCCTTATAGGGGAAGTGGATGGCTACACCTTC. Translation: CASSLIGEVDGYTF.

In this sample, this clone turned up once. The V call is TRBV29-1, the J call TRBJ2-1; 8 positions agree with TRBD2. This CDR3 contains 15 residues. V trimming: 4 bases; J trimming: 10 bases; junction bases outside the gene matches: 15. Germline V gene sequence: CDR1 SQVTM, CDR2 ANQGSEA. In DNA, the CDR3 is TGCAGCGTTGTAAATTCGGGGGGGCGTCAACGGGAGCAGTTCTTC. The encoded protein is CSVVNSGGRQREQFF.